This entry lists 20 T cell receptor beta chains sequenced from one sample in a study of PD-L1 blockade in urothelial cancer. TCRdb's copy holds only in-frame clones and misses some; the assay was immunoSEQ multiplex PCR. This sample has 40,000 to 60,000 clones; 79% occur once, and the top ten carry less than 11%. As for time point: pretreatment peripheral blood. Source: PBMCs, taken around atezolizumab (anti-PD-L1) treatment. Source of these receptors: a man aged 70 or older with urothelial cancer.

V is TRBV7-9 and J is TRBJ2-2; TRBD1 matches at 7 bases. The CDR3 length is 16 residues. Germline loops: CDR1 SEHNR, CDR2 FQNEAQ (reference sequence). V dropped 5 bases and J dropped 0; count of bases not matched to a gene: 6. CDR3 amino acids: CASSGTVGPNTGELFF. The DNA of the CDR3 is TGTGCCAGCAGCGGGACAGTCGGCCCGAACACCGGGGAGCTGTTTTTT.

The genes are TRBV10-3 and TRBJ2-5; D is undetermined. Per the germline V gene, CDR1 is ENHRY and CDR2 is SYGVKD. Trimming pared 4 bases from V and 3 bases from J, leaving 21 bases between. This CDR3 region has 17 residues. As DNA, the CDR3 is TGTGCCATCAGTGGGTCCGTTACTTACCTGAGCAAAGAGACCCAGTACTTC. Encoded protein: CAISGSVTYLSKETQYF.

CDR3 in amino acids: CASSLGPGLAGGDEQFF. The CDR3 DNA reads as TGCGCCAGCAGCTTGGGGCCGGGACTAGCGGGAGGCGATGAGCAGTTCTTC. The chain combines TRBV5-1 with TRBJ2-1; 15 bases line up with TRBD2. Trimming removed 0 bases from V and 8 bases from J; junction bases left unmatched: 6. The CDR3 loop spans 17 amino acids. Germline V gene data show CDR1 as SGHRS and CDR2 as YFSETQ.

To note about this clone: This specimen includes other DNA sequences encoding the same CDR3. This chain connects TRBV5-1 to TRBJ2-3, with 11 bases identical to TRBD2. Trimming cost V 4 bases and J 3 bases; bases outside gene matches: 4. The germline V gene encodes CDR1 SGHRS and CDR2 YFSETQ. The CDR3 has 15 residues. The CDR3 protein is CASSPASGRTDTQYF. The CDR3 DNA reads as TGCGCCAGCAGCCCGGCTAGCGGGAGGACAGATACGCAGTATTTT. Full variable domain (missing parts from reference TRBV5-1 and TRBJ2-3): KAGVTQTPRYLIKTRGQQVTLSCSPISGHRSVSWYQQTPGQGLQFLFEYFSETQRNKGNFPGRFSGRQFSNSRSEMNVSTLELGDSALYLCASSPASGRTDTQYFGPGTRLTVL.

J is TRBJ2-3 and V is TRBV4-2; 9 positions match TRBD2. CDR1 LGHNA and CDR2 YNFKEQ come from the germline V gene. V dropped 4 bases and J dropped 4; count of bases not matched to a gene: 6. CDR3 length equals 15 residues. The CDR3 DNA reads as TGTGCCAGCAGCCCCATAGCGGGAGCCCCAGATACGCAGTATTTT. Its protein is CASSPIAGAPDTQYF.

The rearrangement links TRBV5-1 to TRBJ2-7; 7 bases align to TRBD1. This CDR3 comprises 15 residues. Per the germline V gene, CDR1 is SGHRS and CDR2 is YFSETQ. V shed 4 bases and J 4 bases; nucleotides not matched to a gene: 11. CDR3 region: CASSRDTGAAYEQYF. CDR3 sequence (DNA): TGCGCCAGCAGCCGGGATACAGGGGCCGCGTACGAGCAGTACTTC.

V gene TRBV30 combines with J gene TRBJ2-4; D possibly corresponds to TRBD1 (6 bases). Trimming removed 3 bases at V and 4 bases at J, with 22 bases between. Germline values: CDR1 GTSNPN, CDR2 SVGIG (reference sequence). The length of the CDR3 is 17 residues. The CDR3: CAWSDGPGASSKNIQYF. The CDR3 coding sequence is TGTGCCTGGAGCGATGGCCCAGGGGCTAGTTCAAAAAACATTCAGTACTTC.

V is TRBV27 and J is TRBJ2-7; the D gene is possibly TRBD2 (6 bases). V was pared by 0 bases and J by 0 bases, with 12 bases between. CDR1 and CDR2 from the germline V gene are MNHEY and SMNVEV (reference sequence). The CDR3 spans 16 residues. CDR3 in amino acids: CASSLSLTGSSYEQYF. CDR3 in DNA: TGTGCCAGCAGTTTATCTCTTACCGGGAGCTCCTACGAGCAGTACTTC.

This clone was counted once. The gene calls are TRBV5-1 and TRBJ1-2, with no clear D. Trimming shortened V by 5 bases and J by 8 bases, and 19 bases separated the two germline ends. Germline V gene lookup returns CDR1 SGHRS and CDR2 YFSETQ. CDR3 size: 14 residues. The CDR3 region is CASSRSGIQEGYTF. For the CDR3, the DNA is TGCGCCAGCAGTAGGAGCGGGATTCAAGAAGGCTACACCTTC. Together with reference TRBV5-1 and TRBJ1-2, the CDR3 gives the full variable domain: KAGVTQTPRYLIKTRGQQVTLSCSPISGHRSVSWYQQTPGQGLQFLFEYFSETQRNKGNFPGRFSGRQFSNSRSEMNVSTLELGDSALYLCASSRSGIQEGYTFGSGTRLTVV.

This clone was picked up one time. The chain combines TRBV6-5 with TRBJ2-7, with TRBD2 as a possible D gene (5 bases). The CDR3 length is 13 residues. CDR1 and CDR2 from the germline V gene are MNHEY and SVGAGI. V gave up 0 bases and J gave up 3 bases, with 6 bases separating them. The CDR3 sequence is CASSYSRVYEQYF. The CDR3 region has the DNA TGTGCCAGCAGTTACTCGAGGGTCTACGAGCAGTACTTC.

The J gene is TRBJ2-5, the V gene TRBV6-1; D unresolved. The V and J ends lost 7 bases and 0 bases respectively, with 9 bases between them. The CDR3 has 13 amino acids. Germline CDR1 is MNHNS and CDR2 is SASEGT. The CDR3 region is CASIAGYQETQYF. The CDR3 bases are TGTGCCAGCATAGCCGGGTACCAAGAGACCCAGTACTTC.

The gene calls are TRBV5-4 and TRBJ2-7; 7 nucleotides agree with TRBD2. This CDR3 region has 15 residues. V lost 0 bases to trimming and J lost 3 bases; unmatched junction nucleotides: 6. The germline CDR1 and CDR2 sequences are SGHNT and YYREEE (reference sequence). The CDR3 region is CASSLGGGSDYEQYF. The CDR3 DNA reads TGTGCCAGCAGCTTGGGCGGCGGGAGTGACTACGAGCAGTACTTC.

V usage is TRBV18 and J usage is TRBJ2-7; 10 bases agree with TRBD1. This CDR3 is built from 15 residues. J was trimmed by 6 bases and V by 5 bases; bases with no gene match: 10. Germline V gives CDR1 KGHSH, CDR2 LQKENI. The CDR3 here is CASSNTGQGTTEQYF. Written as DNA, the CDR3 is TGTGCCAGCTCAAATACGGGACAGGGGACGACCGAGCAGTACTTC.

The genes are TRBV5-1 and TRBJ1-2; 9 nucleotides agree with TRBD1. From germline, CDR1 is SGHRS and CDR2 YFSETQ. Trimming at V came to 4 bases and at J to 6 bases, leaving 13 bases not matched to a gene. The CDR3 consists of 16 residues. The CDR3, as DNA: TGCGCCAGCAGCCGTCAACCGGGACAGGGATTTGATGGCTACACCTTC. This sequence encodes CASSRQPGQGFDGYTF.

This rearrangement joins TRBV7-3 to TRBJ1-4; no clear D gene. V was trimmed by 5 bases and J by 8 bases, leaving 12 bases between them. CDR1 and CDR2 from the germline V gene are SGHTA and FQGTGA. CDR3 length equals 13 residues. CDR3 in DNA: TGTGCCAGCAGCCCAAGACGAGGAGAAAAACTGTTTTTT. It yields the protein CASSPRRGEKLFF.

The chain joins TRBV10-3 to TRBJ2-7; maybe TRBD2 (6 bases). V lost 2 bases to trimming and J lost 3 bases, with 11 bases between them. This CDR3 is built from 14 residues. Germline lookup yields CDR1 ENHRY and CDR2 SYGVKD. CDR3 residues: CAISEESGLYEQYF. The CDR3 nucleotides are TGTGCCATCAGTGAGGAAAGCGGGCTCTACGAGCAGTACTTC.

V is TRBV27 and J is TRBJ2-3; 7 bases map to TRBD2. Germline-derived CDR1 and CDR2 are MNHEY and SMNVEV (reference sequence). The CDR3 runs 16 residues. V lost 4 bases and J lost 6; bases outside the gene matches: 13. CDR3 nucleotides: TGTGCCAGCAGTTCTCTCACTAGCGTAGGATTGGATACGCAGTATTTT. Amino acid sequence: CASSSLTSVGLDTQYF.

The chain couples TRBV6-5 to TRBJ1-5; 9 bases line up with TRBD1. The V gene end was trimmed by 5 bases and the J gene end by 3 bases; junction bases not matched to a gene: 5. Looked up from germline, CDR1 is MNHEY and CDR2 is SVGAGI. This CDR3 is built from 15 residues. CDR3 in amino acids: CASSRGTGHNQPQHF. The CDR3 nucleotides are TGTGCCAGCAGTAGGGGGACAGGGCACAATCAGCCCCAGCATTTT.

The CDR3 spells CSVEGTGADETQYF. The CDR3 DNA is TGCAGCGTTGAAGGAACGGGAGCTGACGAGACCCAGTACTTC. V usage is TRBV29-1 and J usage is TRBJ2-5; D is possibly TRBD2 (6 bases). The germline V gene encodes CDR1 SQVTM and CDR2 ANQGSEA. V was cut by 1 base and J by 5 bases, with 14 bases left in between. The CDR3 totals 14 residues.

The V gene is TRBV27, the J gene TRBJ2-3; 12 positions agree with TRBD2. The CDR3 runs 17 residues. CDR1 MNHEY and CDR2 SMNVEV come from the germline V gene (reference sequence). V shed 5 bases, J shed 2 bases, and the junction held 8 bases outside the gene matches. This CDR3 is CASSLRSSGRATDTQYF. DNA of the CDR3: TGTGCCAGCAGTCTTAGGTCTAGCGGGAGGGCCACAGATACGCAGTATTTT.